At least ten counts were recorded for the clone carrying this TCR beta chain. What it recognizes is unknown. These data belong to a study of metastatic and nonmetastatic thyroid tumors. Study-wide context: Malignant thyroid and benign thyroid patients provided blood and tumor or nodule tissue whose repertoires were compared.

General study points: Reports indicated that malignant thyroid tumors showed significantly higher TCR beta diversity than benign nodules did, in blood and tumor.

V was clipped by 6 bases and J by 6 bases, with 17 bases between them. The CDR3 extends over 14 amino acids. CDR1 and CDR2 (germline): MNHEY, SVGEGT. TCRdb re-called the PCR reads with MiXCR. Among about 33,000 clones listed, about a tenth were seen once. Nobody among the patients had been given any treatment before thyroid surgery. The specimen sequenced was blood. The TCR comes from a female donor with papillary thyroid cancer or a benign thyroid nodule (not recorded which). Some clones in this sample may be carry-over from other donors' samples. This chain uses TRBV6-2 or TRBV6-3 with TRBJ1-1; possible D gene TRBD1, 5 bases. The CDR3 bases are TGTGCCAGCAGGGAGCCCCGGGGAGGGGCTGAAGCTTTCTTT. Its protein is CASREPRGGAEAFF.